A single sample is the source of the 13 T cell receptor beta chains below, sequenced in a study of blood T cell repertoires in COVID-19. Method: immunoSEQ multiplex PCR; TCRdb's copy keeps in-frame clones and lacks some. The table has about 86,000 clones, approximately 79% seen once. The sequencing sample was made of peripheral blood. These receptor sequences come from a man between 65 and 85 years old with acute or convalescent COVID-19.

A single count supports this clone. The J gene is TRBJ2-3, the V gene TRBV6-2 or TRBV6-3; TRBD1 is a possible D gene (6 bases). CDR3 length equals 12 residues. The germline V and J ends were trimmed by 5 bases and 10 bases, with 13 bases remaining between them. Germline values: CDR1 MNHEY, CDR2 SVGEGT. CDR3 residues: CASSRTGFAQYF. The CDR3 nucleotides are TGTGCCAGCAGTCGAACAGGGTTCGCGCAGTATTTT.

This chain joins TRBV5-4 and TRBJ2-5, with D possibly TRBD1 on 5 matching bases. Trimming pared 4 bases from V and 1 base from J, leaving 20 bases between. CDR1 and CDR2 from the germline V gene are SGHNT and YYREEE (reference sequence). The CDR3 has 17 residues. The CDR3: CASSLRSVQGTQETQYF. DNA for the CDR3: TGTGCCAGCAGCCTTCGTTCCGTTCAGGGTACCCAAGAGACCCAGTACTTC.

This clone was observed a few times. For the CDR3, the DNA is TGTGCCAGCAGTTTATCGACAGGGCGGGGTAATGGCTACACCTTC. Amino acid sequence: CASSLSTGRGNGYTF. This chain links TRBV28 with TRBJ1-2; 7 bases match TRBD1. The CDR3 spans 15 residues. Germline-derived CDR1 and CDR2 are MDHEN and SYDVKM. With V trimmed by 1 base and J by 6 bases, 8 bases remained unmatched.

The rearrangement joins TRBV5-1 to TRBJ1-1; possible D gene TRBD1, 5 bases. This CDR3 comprises 15 residues. Deletions cut 0 bases from V and 9 bases from J, with 18 bases between. The germline CDR1 and CDR2 sequences are SGHRS and YFSETQ. In DNA form, the CDR3 reads TGCGCCAGCAGCTTGGCAAGCAGGGAGGGGACCCAAGCTTTCTTT. Translation gives CASSLASREGTQAFF.

The chain employs TRBV2 and TRBJ1-5, with no clear D. V was clipped by 1 base and J by 3 bases, with 19 bases between them. Per the germline V gene, CDR1 is SNHLY and CDR2 is FYNNEI. This CDR3 region has 18 residues. CDR3 DNA sequence: TGTGCCAGCAGTGAAGGTATACGAGGAGAATATCCCAATCAGCCCCAGCATTTT. Translated: CASSEGIRGEYPNQPQHF.

This chain uses TRBV5-4 with TRBJ2-5, with a tentative D call TRBD1 (6 bases). The CDR3 spans 17 residues. Trimming pared 3 bases from V and 5 bases from J, leaving 23 bases between. Germline-derived CDR1 and CDR2 are SGHNT and YYREEE (reference sequence). This CDR3 reads CASSWTPQTGMEETQYF. Here the CDR3 DNA reads TGTGCCAGCAGCTGGACCCCACAAACAGGGATGGAGGAGACCCAGTACTTC. Full variable domain (remainder filled in from reference TRBV5-4 and TRBJ2-5): ETGVTQSPTHLIKTRGQQVTLRCSSQSGHNTVSWYQQALGQGPQFIFQYYREEENGRGNFPPRFSGLQFPNYSSELNVNALELDDSALYLCASSWTPQTGMEETQYFGPGTRLLVL.

This chain uses TRBV5-1 with TRBJ1-2; D not resolved. The germline gives CDR1 SGHRS, CDR2 YFSETQ. Between the trimmed V and J ends, which lost 0 bases and 4 bases, there was a span of 7 bases. The CDR3 is made up of 13 amino acids. CDR3 in amino acids: CASSLDSVYGYTF. The CDR3 DNA follows: TGCGCCAGCAGCTTGGACTCCGTCTATGGCTACACCTTC.

The V and J genes are TRBV13 and TRBJ2-7; 7 bases line up with TRBD1. V was pared by 5 bases and J by 4 bases, with 5 bases of the junction left unmatched. Germline loops: CDR1 PRHDT, CDR2 FYEKMQ (reference sequence). This CDR3 region has 13 residues. The CDR3 region has the DNA TGTGCCAGCAGCAAGGGGGCGGAATACGAGCAGTACTTC. This codes for CASSKGAEYEQYF. The whole variable domain, filled in from reference TRBV13 and TRBJ2-7, reads AAGVIQSPRHLIKEKRETATLKCYPIPRHDTVYWYQQGPGQDPQFLISFYEKMQSDKGSIPDRFSAQQFSDYHSELNMSSLELGDSALYFCASSKGAEYEQYFGPGTRLTVT.

V and J are TRBV18 and TRBJ2-5; 7 positions match TRBD1. The germline CDR1 and CDR2 sequences are KGHSH and LQKENI. Trimming took 4 bases from V and 5 from J; bases not matched to a gene: 4. This CDR3 has 13 residues. The chain's CDR3 is CASSQRGRETQYF. CDR3 DNA sequence: TGTGCCAGCTCACAGAGGGGGCGTGAGACCCAGTACTTC. Full variable domain (outside the CDR3, taken from reference TRBV18 and TRBJ2-5): NAGVMQNPRHLVRRRGQEARLRCSPMKGHSHVYWYRQLPEEGLKFMVYLQKENIIDESGMPKERFSAEFPKEGPSILRIQQVVRGDSAAYFCASSQRGRETQYFGPGTRLLVL.

CDR3 nucleotides: TGCAGCGTTGGTTCAGGGTGGTTGAACACTGAAGCTTTCTTT. Encoded protein: CSVGSGWLNTEAFF. This chain links TRBV29-1 with TRBJ1-1, with D perhaps matching TRBD1 (5 bases). Germline lookup yields CDR1 SQVTM and CDR2 ANQGSEA. Trimming took off 4 bases at V and 0 bases at J, with 12 bases between the two ends. The CDR3 length is 14 residues.

V usage is TRBV6-2 or TRBV6-3 and J usage is TRBJ2-5; 9 nucleotides match TRBD2. Looked up from germline, CDR1 is MNHEY and CDR2 is SVGEGT. This CDR3 region has 14 residues. With V trimmed by 3 bases and J by 4 bases, 3 bases remained unmatched. CDR3 residues: CASSYLAGAETQYF. As DNA, the CDR3 is TGTGCCAGCAGTTATTTAGCGGGGGCAGAGACCCAGTACTTC.

The gene calls are TRBV28 and TRBJ2-1; TRBD1 might be the D (7 bases). The CDR3 runs to 15 residues. The germline gives CDR1 MDHEN, CDR2 SYDVKM. Deletions cut 5 bases from V and 0 bases from J, with 11 bases between. CDR3 amino acids: CASSQGGSSYNEQFF. The CDR3 nucleotides are TGTGCCAGCAGTCAGGGGGGCAGCTCCTACAATGAGCAGTTCTTC. Full variable domain (rest looked up from reference TRBV28 and TRBJ2-1): DVKVTQSSRYLVKRTGEKVFLECVQDMDHENMFWYRQDPGLGLRLIYFSYDVKMKEKGDIPEGYSVSREKKERFSLILESASTNQTSMYLCASSQGGSSYNEQFFGPGTRLTVL.

This sequence joins TRBV6-5 and TRBJ2-5; TRBD2 agrees at 11 bases. V was clipped by 4 bases and J by 5 bases; unmatched bases: 6. This CDR3 is 15 amino acids long. Germline V gene sequence: CDR1 MNHEY, CDR2 SVGAGI. In DNA form, the CDR3 reads TGTGCCAGCAGTTCGCTAGCGGGGGGTGGGGAGACCCAGTACTTC. Its translation: CASSSLAGGGETQYF.